This TCR beta chain stems from a study of resident and recirculating memory T cells in vitiligo. Turning to the study itself: Whole samples, not sorted cells, were homogenized and used for genomic DNA extraction.

Germline CDR1 is MNHEY and CDR2 is SMNVEV (reference sequence). V shed 5 bases and J 8 bases; nucleotides not matched to a gene: 7. The length of the CDR3 is 13 residues. Method: immunoSEQ multiplex PCR; TCRdb's copy keeps in-frame clones and lacks some. This sample has tens of thousands of clones, with roughly nine tenths found just once. No patient showed confetti depigmentation, a clinical sign of active disease. The V gene is TRBV27, the J gene TRBJ1-2; 8 bases line up with TRBD1. This clonotype was sampled from a male donor with vitiligo. Sequencing used blood. CDR3 region: CASSPRQGRGYTF. In DNA form, the CDR3 reads TGTGCCAGCAGTCCCCGACAGGGGAGAGGCTACACCTTC.